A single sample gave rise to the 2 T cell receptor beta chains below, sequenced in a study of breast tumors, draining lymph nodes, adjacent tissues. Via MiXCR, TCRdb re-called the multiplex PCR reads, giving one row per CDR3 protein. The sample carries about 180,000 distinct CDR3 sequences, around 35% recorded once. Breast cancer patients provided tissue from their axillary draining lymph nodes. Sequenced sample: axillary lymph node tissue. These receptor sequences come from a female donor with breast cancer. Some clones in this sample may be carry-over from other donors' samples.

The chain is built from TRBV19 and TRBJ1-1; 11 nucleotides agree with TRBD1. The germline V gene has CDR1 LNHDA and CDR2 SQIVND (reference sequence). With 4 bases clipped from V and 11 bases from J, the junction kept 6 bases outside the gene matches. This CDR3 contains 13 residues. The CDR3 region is CASSTGQGASAFF. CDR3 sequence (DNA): TGTGCCAGTAGTACAGGACAGGGGGCCTCGGCTTTCTTT.

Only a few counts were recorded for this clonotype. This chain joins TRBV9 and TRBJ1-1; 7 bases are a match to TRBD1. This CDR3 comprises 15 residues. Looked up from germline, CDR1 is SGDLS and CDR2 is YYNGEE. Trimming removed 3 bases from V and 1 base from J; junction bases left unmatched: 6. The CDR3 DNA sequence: TGTGCCAGCAGCGCCGCCGGGACAGCGAACACTGAAGCTTTCTTT. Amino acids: CASSAAGTANTEAFF.